This TCR beta chain was sequenced in a study of blood T cell repertoires in COVID-19 (TCRdb year 2020). For the wider study: Samples from collaborators originated in the United States, Italy and Spain and spanned both the acute and convalescent phases of COVID-19. Samples came from the ongoing ImmuneRACE study (first 160 participants) plus 1,254 subjects from 6 global collaborators. Where available, HLA class I and class II types were taken from metadata supplied by the sample provider and were not determined by assay-based typing. The material from the prospective study consisted of cDNA or gDNA derived from T cells, B-cell-depleted T cells, or PBMCs. The sample metadata nearly always contained a de-identified subject ID, COVID-19 status, age in years and sex. The repertoires were made available in a free public database intended to serve as a resource for research on the immune response to SARS-CoV-2. The dataset comprised deeply sampled blood TCRbeta repertoires from subjects exposed to, actively infected with, or recovered from COVID-19. General study outcomes and caveats: How much clinical and demographic metadata was included differed by source and by participant, and the metadata was provided uncurated.

The immunoSEQ Assay, a bias-controlled multiplex PCR, was used to amplify TCRbeta CDR3 regions from genomic DNA. The original pipeline was this. The number of nucleated cells in each sample was estimated from the amplification of reference gene primers within the assay. Sequence reads were collapsed and filtered to measure the absolute abundance of every unique TCRbeta CDR3 rearrangement. For each sample, productive Simpson clonality was calculated as the square root of Simpson's diversity index across productive rearrangements. TCRdb stores this immuneACCESS table with in-frame sequences only. Part of the clones is absent; in the studies checked, under half of the shortfall reflects unresolved V genes, and no reason is known for the rest. V, J and clone size reflect that table, while D and trimming were determined from the DNA. The sample contains 32,000 or so clones, around 90% of them found a single time. The top ten clonotypes cover roughly three fifths of the sample.

Collaborating institutions collected whole blood in K2EDTA tubes following their own protocols. For TCRbeta analysis, collaborators shipped samples in one of three forms: frozen whole blood, isolated PBMCs, or DNA extracted from either of those sample types. V and J lose 7 bases and 2 bases, and a span of 9 bases separates them. The CDR3 sequence holds 14 residues, the cysteine and phenylalanine included. Only the CDR3 part of the read is kept: 42 bases, read in frame from the first base. CDR1 and CDR2 are drawn from the germline V gene: SNHLY, FYNNEI. Turning to this clone: Which antigen it targets is not known. Base qualities are not at hand, and no much larger clone is one base apart.

The material sequenced was peripheral blood. This TCR came from a man between 65 and 80 years old with acute or convalescent COVID-19. The sequence links TRBV2 to TRBJ2-6; the D gene identity is not certain. The CDR3 region: CASMALTGANVLTF. The nucleotide sequence is given as TGTGCCAGCATGGCATTGACTGGGGCCAACGTCCTGACTTTC.